A selection of T cell receptor beta chains follows, all from one sample in a study of radiotherapy plus CTLA-4 blockade in lung cancer. TCRdb's table, derived via immunoSEQ multiplex PCR, lists solely in-frame clones and lacks some. The data contain about 88,000 clones, approximately 79% of them seen just once; the ten biggest clones take up over 13%. The source was peripheral blood, collected from a patient treated with radiotherapy plus ipilimumab. These receptors originate from a human donor with non-small cell lung cancer that progressed on radiotherapy plus ipilimumab. Both conserved end residues are part of each CDR3. Fields, in order: D gene, J gene, clone size, V gene, CDR3 protein, CDR3 DNA. A D gene is named only where the DNA matches it firmly. Some rows have no size entry. The others give once, few or many, or a class for an expanded clone.

.	TRBJ2-2	.	TRBV7-3	CASSLGATGELFF	TGTGCCAGCAGCTTAGGGGCCACCGGGGAGCTGTTTTTT
.	TRBJ2-2	.	TRBV7-3	CASSPLSRTGELFF	TGTGCCAGCAGCCCCCTCTCCCGCACCGGGGAGCTGTTTTTT
TRBD2	TRBJ2-2	.	TRBV4-1	CASSQEGSGREGTGTGELFF	TGCGCCAGCAGCCAAGAGGGTAGCGGGAGAGAGGGAACGGGCACCGGGGAGCTGTTTTTT
.	TRBJ1-3	.	TRBV7-9	CASSLGNSGNTIYF	TGTGCCAGCAGCCTCGGGAACTCTGGAAACACCATATATTTT
TRBD2	TRBJ2-3	.	TRBV27	CASSPRTSGSTDTQYF	TGTGCCAGCAGTCCCCGGACTAGCGGCAGCACAGATACGCAGTATTTT
.	TRBJ2-5	.	TRBV5-1	CASSPGQETQYF	TGCGCCAGCAGCCCGGGCCAAGAGACCCAGTACTTC
.	TRBJ1-1	.	TRBV29-1	CSVDAGTEAFF	TGCAGCGTTGATGCGGGAACTGAAGCTTTCTTT
TRBD1	TRBJ2-7	few	TRBV6-5	CASSRPSTGIYEQYF	TGTGCCAGCAGTCGACCTTCGACAGGGATTTACGAGCAGTACTTC
.	TRBJ2-2	.	TRBV5-6	CASRTGVQTGELFF	TGTGCCAGCAGGACGGGAGTACAAACCGGGGAGCTGTTTTTT
.	TRBJ2-3	once	TRBV7-7	CASSPGGYGTDTQYF	TGTGCCAGCAGCCCCGGGGGCTATGGAACAGATACGCAGTATTTT
.	TRBJ2-1	few	TRBV9	CASSVGGDPSYNEQFF	TGTGCCAGCAGCGTAGGCGGGGATCCCTCGTACAATGAGCAGTTCTTC